This T cell receptor (beta chain) was obtained from a study of metastatic and nonmetastatic thyroid tumors. TCRdb reanalyzed the PCR reads via MiXCR. Of about 24,000 clones in the sample, more than 20% were seen once. The CDR3 spans 15 residues. Trimming removed 5 bases at V and 0 bases at J, with 12 bases between. In germline, CDR1 is SGHTA, CDR2 FQGNSA. No treatment of any kind had been given to any patient before thyroid surgery. This clone was seen repeatedly, ten times or more. The chain is built from TRBV7-2 and TRBJ2-3; D might be TRBD2 (6 bases). Sequencing was done on a sample of blood. The receptor was derived from a female donor with papillary thyroid cancer or a benign thyroid nodule (not recorded which). Some clones in this sample may be carry-over from other donors' samples. CDR3 in DNA: TGTGCCAGCAGCCCGGACTACCTTAGCACAGATACGCAGTATTTT. This encodes CASSPDYLSTDTQYF.